These T cell receptor beta chains were read from a single sample in a study of blood T cell repertoires in COVID-19. The data were produced by immunoSEQ multiplex PCR, yet TCRdb's version contains in-frame clones alone and is incomplete. Of about 250,000 clones listed, 86% are singletons. What was sequenced was PBMCs or T cells enriched from blood (not recorded which). These receptors all stem from a man aged 40-50 years who had recovered from COVID-19. Both conserved end residues are part of each CDR3. D genes are given only for firm matches. A clone size is listed for some rows: how often the clone was seen (once, few, many), or a class if it is expanded.

V gene: TRBV14; D gene: TRBD2; CDR3 length: 15; J gene: TRBJ2-1; clone size: NA; CDR3 protein: CASSQRSSGRDEQFF; CDR3 DNA: TGTGCCAGCAGCCAACGGTCTAGCGGGAGGGATGAGCAGTTCTTC
V gene: TRBV6-2/TRBV6-3; D gene: TRBD1; CDR3 length: 15; J gene: TRBJ2-4; clone size: NA; CDR3 protein: CASSYWQGAQNIQYF; CDR3 DNA: TGTGCCAGCAGTTACTGGCAGGGGGCCCAAAACATTCAGTACTTC
V gene: TRBV11-2; D gene: NA; CDR3 length: 16; J gene: TRBJ1-1; clone size: NA; CDR3 protein: CASSLYGSGIATEAFF; CDR3 DNA: TGTGCCAGCAGCTTATATGGCAGTGGCATTGCCACTGAAGCTTTCTTT
V gene: TRBV6-5; D gene: NA; CDR3 length: 12; J gene: TRBJ1-2; clone size: NA; CDR3 protein: CASSPGFKGYTF; CDR3 DNA: TGTGCCAGCAGCCCAGGGTTTAAGGGCTACACCTTC
V gene: TRBV18; D gene: TRBD1; CDR3 length: 15; J gene: TRBJ1-5; clone size: NA; CDR3 protein: CASSTAGGGNQPQHF; CDR3 DNA: TGTGCCAGCTCCACGGCAGGGGGAGGCAATCAGCCCCAGCATTTT
V gene: TRBV7-9; D gene: NA; CDR3 length: 14; J gene: TRBJ1-1; clone size: NA; CDR3 protein: CASSPTALNTEAFF; CDR3 DNA: TGTGCCAGCAGCCCTACAGCCCTGAACACTGAAGCTTTCTTT
V gene: TRBV30; D gene: TRBD1; CDR3 length: 13; J gene: TRBJ1-5; clone size: once; CDR3 protein: CAWGTGTDQPQHF; CDR3 DNA: TGTGCCTGGGGGACAGGCACTGATCAGCCCCAGCATTTT
V gene: TRBV7-2; D gene: NA; CDR3 length: 13; J gene: TRBJ1-2; clone size: NA; CDR3 protein: CASSFRGFAGYTF; CDR3 DNA: TGTGCCAGCAGCTTCAGGGGATTTGCTGGCTACACCTTC
V gene: TRBV9; D gene: TRBD2; CDR3 length: 16; J gene: TRBJ2-1; clone size: NA; CDR3 protein: CASSVGGLAGANEQFF; CDR3 DNA: TGTGCCAGCAGCGTAGGGGGACTAGCGGGCGCGAATGAGCAGTTCTTC
V gene: TRBV2; D gene: NA; CDR3 length: 14; J gene: TRBJ1-6; clone size: NA; CDR3 protein: CASRVDGDNSPLHF; CDR3 DNA: TGTGCCAGCAGGGTAGACGGGGATAATTCACCCCTCCACTTT
V gene: TRBV7-9; D gene: TRBD1; CDR3 length: 17; J gene: TRBJ2-7; clone size: NA; CDR3 protein: CASSRKAGTGKSYEQYF; CDR3 DNA: TGTGCCAGCAGCCGGAAGGCCGGGACAGGGAAATCCTACGAGCAGTACTTC
V gene: TRBV18; D gene: NA; CDR3 length: 15; J gene: TRBJ1-2; clone size: NA; CDR3 protein: CASSPVVQDTYGYTF; CDR3 DNA: TGTGCCAGCTCACCGGTCGTTCAGGATACCTATGGCTACACCTTC
V gene: TRBV28; D gene: NA; CDR3 length: 12; J gene: TRBJ2-7; clone size: once; CDR3 protein: CASSLRRDEQYF; CDR3 DNA: TGTGCCAGCAGTTTACGCAGGGACGAGCAGTACTTC
V gene: TRBV2; D gene: NA; CDR3 length: 14; J gene: TRBJ2-7; clone size: NA; CDR3 protein: CASSAQGTSYEQYF; CDR3 DNA: TGTGCCAGCAGTGCACAGGGGACTTCCTACGAGCAGTACTTC
V gene: TRBV3-1/TRBV3-2; D gene: TRBD1; CDR3 length: 15; J gene: TRBJ1-5; clone size: NA; CDR3 protein: CASSQVQGVGQPQHF; CDR3 DNA: TGTGCCAGCAGCCAAGTTCAGGGGGTGGGCCAGCCCCAGCATTTT
V gene: TRBV11-2; D gene: TRBD1; CDR3 length: 15; J gene: TRBJ1-4; clone size: NA; CDR3 protein: CASSSTGGDGEKLFF; CDR3 DNA: TGTGCCAGCAGCTCAACAGGGGGGGATGGAGAAAAACTGTTTTTT
V gene: TRBV12-3/TRBV12-4; D gene: NA; CDR3 length: 13; J gene: TRBJ1-2; clone size: NA; CDR3 protein: CASRPDTLYGYTF; CDR3 DNA: TGTGCCAGCAGGCCGGACACTCTATATGGCTACACCTTC
V gene: TRBV9; D gene: NA; CDR3 length: 13; J gene: TRBJ2-7; clone size: NA; CDR3 protein: CASSVQGGYEQYF; CDR3 DNA: TGTGCCAGCAGCGTCCAGGGAGGCTACGAGCAGTACTTC
V gene: TRBV7-6; D gene: TRBD1; CDR3 length: 15; J gene: TRBJ1-4; clone size: NA; CDR3 protein: CASSRRGQTNEKLFF; CDR3 DNA: TGTGCCAGCAGTCGCAGGGGGCAGACTAATGAAAAACTGTTTTTT
V gene: TRBV19; D gene: NA; CDR3 length: 15; J gene: TRBJ2-3; clone size: NA; CDR3 protein: CASSISTGTTDTQYF; CDR3 DNA: TGTGCCAGTAGTATAAGTACAGGAACAACAGATACGCAGTATTTT
V gene: TRBV6-5; D gene: NA; CDR3 length: 16; J gene: TRBJ1-1; clone size: NA; CDR3 protein: CASSYSFVRGNTEAFF; CDR3 DNA: TGTGCCAGCAGTTACTCTTTCGTCAGGGGGAACACTGAAGCTTTCTTT
V gene: TRBV15; D gene: NA; CDR3 length: 13; J gene: TRBJ1-2; clone size: NA; CDR3 protein: CATSSPLVDGYTF; CDR3 DNA: TGTGCCACCAGCAGTCCCCTTGTTGATGGCTACACCTTC
V gene: TRBV3-1/TRBV3-2; D gene: NA; CDR3 length: 15; J gene: TRBJ2-1; clone size: few; CDR3 protein: CASSPQISSYNEQFF; CDR3 DNA: TGTGCCAGCAGCCCCCAGATCAGCTCCTACAATGAGCAGTTCTTC
V gene: TRBV19; D gene: NA; CDR3 length: 15; J gene: TRBJ1-6; clone size: once; CDR3 protein: CASTPSLTGNSPLHF; CDR3 DNA: TGTGCCAGTACCCCATCTTTAACAGGGAATTCACCCCTCCACTTT
V gene: TRBV5-1; D gene: TRBD1; CDR3 length: 15; J gene: TRBJ2-1; clone size: once; CDR3 protein: CASSLGQGVLDEQFF; CDR3 DNA: TGCGCCAGCAGCTTGGGACAGGGGGTTTTAGATGAGCAGTTCTTC
V gene: TRBV20-1; D gene: NA; CDR3 length: 11; J gene: TRBJ1-5; clone size: NA; CDR3 protein: CSAQGPQPQHF; CDR3 DNA: TGCAGTGCTCAGGGCCCTCAGCCCCAGCATTTT
V gene: TRBV7-2; D gene: TRBD2; CDR3 length: 16; J gene: TRBJ2-1; clone size: NA; CDR3 protein: CASSLRPAGVPNEQFF; CDR3 DNA: TGTGCCAGCAGCTTAAGGCCAGCGGGAGTTCCCAATGAGCAGTTCTTC
V gene: TRBV4-1; D gene: NA; CDR3 length: 14; J gene: TRBJ1-6; clone size: NA; CDR3 protein: CASSHPMDSSPLHF; CDR3 DNA: TGCGCCAGCAGCCACCCTATGGACTCTTCACCCCTCCACTTT
V gene: TRBV12-2; D gene: NA; CDR3 length: 16; J gene: TRBJ1-4; clone size: NA; CDR3 protein: CASRLERPRGWEKLFF; CDR3 DNA: TGTGCAAGTCGCTTAGAAAGACCGAGAGGCTGGGAAAAACTGTTTTTT
V gene: TRBV20-1; D gene: NA; CDR3 length: 10; J gene: TRBJ2-7; clone size: NA; CDR3 protein: CSAGDYEQYF; CDR3 DNA: TGCAGCGCAGGGGATTACGAGCAGTACTTC
V gene: TRBV16; D gene: NA; CDR3 length: 15; J gene: TRBJ1-6; clone size: NA; CDR3 protein: CASSPTRARDSPLHF; CDR3 DNA: TGTGCCAGCAGCCCCACACGGGCGCGGGATTCACCCCTCCACTTT
V gene: TRBV21-1; D gene: NA; CDR3 length: 17; J gene: TRBJ1-1; clone size: NA; CDR3 protein: CASSKDSPDRVWTEAFF; CDR3 DNA: TGTGCCAGCAGCAAAGATTCTCCCGACAGGGTGTGGACTGAAGCTTTCTTT
V gene: TRBV6-5; D gene: TRBD2; CDR3 length: 15; J gene: TRBJ2-1; clone size: NA; CDR3 protein: CASSWRTSGYHEQFF; CDR3 DNA: TGTGCCAGCAGTTGGCGGACTAGCGGGTACCATGAGCAGTTCTTC
V gene: TRBV28; D gene: NA; CDR3 length: 14; J gene: TRBJ2-1; clone size: few; CDR3 protein: CASSLTASQNEQFF; CDR3 DNA: TGTGCCAGCAGTTTAACGGCTAGCCAAAATGAGCAGTTCTTC
V gene: TRBV5-1; D gene: TRBD1; CDR3 length: 15; J gene: TRBJ1-4; clone size: NA; CDR3 protein: CASTMSGTENEKLFF; CDR3 DNA: TGCGCCAGCACTATGAGTGGGACAGAAAATGAAAAACTGTTTTTT
V gene: TRBV21-1; D gene: NA; CDR3 length: 15; J gene: TRBJ2-3; clone size: NA; CDR3 protein: CASSSPGQGPDTQYF; CDR3 DNA: TGTGCCAGCAGCAGCCCGGGACAGGGTCCAGATACGCAGTATTTT
V gene: TRBV7-9; D gene: TRBD1; CDR3 length: 16; J gene: TRBJ1-1; clone size: NA; CDR3 protein: CASSDGTGILSTEAFF; CDR3 DNA: TGTGCCAGCAGCGACGGGACAGGAATTTTGAGCACTGAAGCTTTCTTT
V gene: TRBV9; D gene: NA; CDR3 length: 13; J gene: TRBJ1-2; clone size: NA; CDR3 protein: CASSVTGKGGYTF; CDR3 DNA: TGTGCCAGCAGCGTTACAGGAAAGGGTGGCTACACCTTC
V gene: TRBV7-2; D gene: TRBD2; CDR3 length: 14; J gene: TRBJ2-7; clone size: NA; CDR3 protein: CASSLSGGAVEQYF; CDR3 DNA: TGTGCCAGCAGCTTAAGCGGGGGGGCCGTCGAGCAGTACTTC
V gene: TRBV3-1/TRBV3-2; D gene: TRBD1; CDR3 length: 15; J gene: TRBJ2-2; clone size: few; CDR3 protein: CASSAGTGEVGELFF; CDR3 DNA: TGTGCCAGCAGCGCCGGGACAGGGGAAGTCGGGGAGCTGTTTTTT
V gene: TRBV3-1/TRBV3-2; D gene: NA; CDR3 length: 14; J gene: TRBJ2-5; clone size: NA; CDR3 protein: CASSPTSRGETQYF; CDR3 DNA: TGTGCCAGCAGCCCAACTTCTAGGGGTGAGACCCAGTACTTC
V gene: TRBV6-5; D gene: TRBD1; CDR3 length: 15; J gene: TRBJ2-7; clone size: NA; CDR3 protein: CASSSRDRAFHEQYF; CDR3 DNA: TGTGCCAGCAGTTCCCGGGACAGGGCCTTCCACGAGCAGTACTTC
V gene: TRBV6-5; D gene: TRBD1; CDR3 length: 15; J gene: TRBJ1-6; clone size: once; CDR3 protein: CASRGGTGVNSPLHF; CDR3 DNA: TGTGCCAGCAGGGGGGGGACAGGGGTAAATTCACCCCTCCACTTT
V gene: TRBV7-8; D gene: NA; CDR3 length: 15; J gene: TRBJ1-6; clone size: NA; CDR3 protein: CASSFPQGHNSPLHF; CDR3 DNA: TGTGCCAGCAGCTTCCCCCAGGGACACAATTCACCCCTCCACTTT
V gene: TRBV30; D gene: NA; CDR3 length: 11; J gene: TRBJ2-5; clone size: NA; CDR3 protein: CAWSPQETQYF; CDR3 DNA: TGTGCCTGGAGTCCGCAAGAGACCCAGTACTTC